This TCR beta chain was found in a study of cytomegalovirus exposure and HLA in healthy donors. V lost 2 bases to trimming and J lost 5 bases, with 8 bases between them. CDR1 is SGHDT, CDR2 YYEEEE, per germline. This CDR3 has 13 residues. Of note for this clone: Its antigen is unknown.

Study observations and caveats: Highly shared variants forming one cluster were likely a sequencing artifact. In a later analysis, V- and J-gene trimming of beta chains associated with a DCLRE1C missense variant, replicated independently. The study reported that TCR beta sequences accurately predicted HLA-A and HLA-B alleles in most subjects.

13 Jbeta primers and 60 Vbeta primers were used for the PCR. Produced via immunoSEQ multiplex PCR; TCRdb's table is partial and in-frame only. Found here are 200,000 to 250,000 clones; the top ten clones hold roughly 0.98%. The sequencing input was PBMCs. This TCR was sampled from a woman aged 25 to 39 in good health and CMV-seropositive. This chain links TRBV5-6 with TRBJ2-4; possible D gene TRBD1, 6 bases. The DNA of the CDR3 is TGTGCCAGCAGCTTCAGGGGCCAAAACATTCAGTACTTC. Translated, it gives CASSFRGQNIQYF.